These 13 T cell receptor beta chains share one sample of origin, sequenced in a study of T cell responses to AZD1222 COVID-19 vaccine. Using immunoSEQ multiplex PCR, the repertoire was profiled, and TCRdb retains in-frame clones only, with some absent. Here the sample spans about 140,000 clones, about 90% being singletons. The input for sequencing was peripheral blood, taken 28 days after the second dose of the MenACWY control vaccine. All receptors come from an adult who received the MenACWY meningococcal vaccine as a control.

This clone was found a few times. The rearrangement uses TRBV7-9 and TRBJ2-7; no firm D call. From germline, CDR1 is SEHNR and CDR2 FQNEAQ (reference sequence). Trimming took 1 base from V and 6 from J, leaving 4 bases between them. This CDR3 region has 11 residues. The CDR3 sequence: CASSLVAEQYF. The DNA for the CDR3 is TGTGCCAGCAGCTTAGTTGCCGAGCAGTACTTC.

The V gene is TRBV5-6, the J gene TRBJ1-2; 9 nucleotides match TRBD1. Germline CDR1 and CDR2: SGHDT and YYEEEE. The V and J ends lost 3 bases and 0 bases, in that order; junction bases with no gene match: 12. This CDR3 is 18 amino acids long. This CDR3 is CASSSPRQGVGANYGYTF. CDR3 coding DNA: TGTGCCAGCAGCTCCCCTCGACAGGGGGTAGGGGCTAACTATGGCTACACCTTC.

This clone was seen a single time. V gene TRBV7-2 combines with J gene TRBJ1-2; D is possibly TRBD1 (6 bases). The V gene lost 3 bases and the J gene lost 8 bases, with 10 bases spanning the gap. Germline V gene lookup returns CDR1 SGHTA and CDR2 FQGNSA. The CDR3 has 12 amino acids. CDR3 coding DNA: TGTGCCAGCAGCTTGGACAGAGAAGGCTACACCTTC. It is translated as CASSLDREGYTF.

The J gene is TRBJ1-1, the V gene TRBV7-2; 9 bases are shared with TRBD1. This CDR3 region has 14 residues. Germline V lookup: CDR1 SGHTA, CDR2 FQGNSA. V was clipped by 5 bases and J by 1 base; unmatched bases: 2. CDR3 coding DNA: TGTGCCAGCAGCCAGGGACAGGGGAACACTGAAGCTTTCTTT. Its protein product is CASSQGQGNTEAFF.

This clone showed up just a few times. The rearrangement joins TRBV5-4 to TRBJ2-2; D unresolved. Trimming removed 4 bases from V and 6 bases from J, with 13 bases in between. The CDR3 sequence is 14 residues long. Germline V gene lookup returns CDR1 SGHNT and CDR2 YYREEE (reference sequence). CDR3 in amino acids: CASSTDAQSGELFF. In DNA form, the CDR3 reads TGTGCCAGCAGCACGGATGCCCAATCCGGGGAGCTGTTTTTT. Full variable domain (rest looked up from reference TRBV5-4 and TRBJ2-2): ETGVTQSPTHLIKTRGQQVTLRCSSQSGHNTVSWYQQALGQGPQFIFQYYREEENGRGNFPPRFSGLQFPNYSSELNVNALELDDSALYLCASSTDAQSGELFFGEGSRLTVL.

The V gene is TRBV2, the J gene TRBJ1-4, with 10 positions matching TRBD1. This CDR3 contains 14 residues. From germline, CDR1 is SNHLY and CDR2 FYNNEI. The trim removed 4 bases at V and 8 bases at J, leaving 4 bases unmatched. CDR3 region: CASSGGTGVEKLFF. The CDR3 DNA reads TGTGCCAGCAGTGGGGGGACAGGGGTAGAAAAACTGTTTTTT.

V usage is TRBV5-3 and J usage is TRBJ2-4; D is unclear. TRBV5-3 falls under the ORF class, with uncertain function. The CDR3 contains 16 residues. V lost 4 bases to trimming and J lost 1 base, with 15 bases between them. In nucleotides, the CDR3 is TGTGCCAGAAGCGGGATCTGGGTTAGGGCCAAAAACATTCAGTACTTC. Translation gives CARSGIWVRAKNIQYF.

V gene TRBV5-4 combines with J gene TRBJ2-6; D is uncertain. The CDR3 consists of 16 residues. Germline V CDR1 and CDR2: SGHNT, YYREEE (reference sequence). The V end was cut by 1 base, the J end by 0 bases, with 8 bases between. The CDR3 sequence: CASSLNTYSGANVLTF. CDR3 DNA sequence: TGTGCCAGCAGCTTGAACACGTACTCTGGGGCCAACGTCCTGACTTTC.

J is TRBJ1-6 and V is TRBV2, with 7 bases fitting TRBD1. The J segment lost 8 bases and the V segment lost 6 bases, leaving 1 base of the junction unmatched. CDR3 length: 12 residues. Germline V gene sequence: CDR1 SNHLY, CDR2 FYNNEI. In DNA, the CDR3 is TGTGCCAGCAGGGGGACAGATTCACCCCTCCACTTT. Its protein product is CASRGTDSPLHF.

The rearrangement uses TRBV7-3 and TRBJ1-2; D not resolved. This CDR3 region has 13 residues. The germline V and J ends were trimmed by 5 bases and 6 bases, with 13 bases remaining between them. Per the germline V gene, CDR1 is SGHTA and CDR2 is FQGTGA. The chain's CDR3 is CASSLFPGDGYTF. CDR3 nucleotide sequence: TGTGCCAGCAGCCTCTTCCCCGGGGATGGCTACACCTTC.

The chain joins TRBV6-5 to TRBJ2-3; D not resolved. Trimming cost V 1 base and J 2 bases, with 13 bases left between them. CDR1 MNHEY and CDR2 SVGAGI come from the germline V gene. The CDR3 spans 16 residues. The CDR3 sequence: CASSYYPDRFTDTQYF. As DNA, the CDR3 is TGTGCCAGCAGTTACTATCCCGACCGTTTCACAGATACGCAGTATTTT.

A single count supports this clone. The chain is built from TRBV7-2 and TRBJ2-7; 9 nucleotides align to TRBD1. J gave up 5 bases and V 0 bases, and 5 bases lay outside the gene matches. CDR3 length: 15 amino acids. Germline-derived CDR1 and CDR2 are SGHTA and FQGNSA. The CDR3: CASSLAGTGSHEQYF. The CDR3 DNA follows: TGTGCCAGCAGCTTAGCCGGGACAGGGTCCCACGAGCAGTACTTC.

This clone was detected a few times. The CDR3 DNA reads as TGTGCCAGCAGCCCGCTAGCGGGGGCGTACGAGCAGTACTTC. Its protein product is CASSPLAGAYEQYF. V gene TRBV7-9 combines with J gene TRBJ2-7; 10 bases line up with TRBD2. With V trimmed by 5 bases and J by 4 bases, 5 bases remained unmatched. CDR3 length equals 14 residues. Per germline, CDR1 SEHNR and CDR2 FQNEAQ (reference sequence).